Listed below are T cell receptor beta chains from one sample, sequenced in a study of shared clonotypes between healthy human individuals. The repertoire was sequenced with immunoSEQ multiplex PCR; TCRdb's copy has only in-frame clones and lacks some. The table includes 170,000 or so clones, roughly 70% detected once. Sequencing input: memory CD4+ T cells sorted from blood. The receptors were gathered from a young man in good health. Each CDR3 is given with its conserved first and last residue. The order of the fields is V gene, clone size, J gene, D gene, CDR3 protein, CDR3 DNA. A D gene is named only where the DNA matches it firmly. Not every row has a clone size; where given, it reads once, few, many or a size class.

V gene: TRBV7-9
clone size: few
J gene: TRBJ2-2
D gene: NA
CDR3 protein: CASSFGSLGTGELFF
CDR3 DNA: TGTGCCAGCAGCTTCGGGAGTCTAGGCACCGGGGAGCTGTTTTTT

V gene: TRBV7-9
clone size: once
J gene: TRBJ1-3
D gene: NA
CDR3 protein: CASSFSGTTSGNTIYF
CDR3 DNA: TGTGCCAGCAGCTTCTCAGGGACAACCTCTGGAAACACCATATATTTT

V gene: TRBV7-2
clone size: NA
J gene: TRBJ1-4
D gene: NA
CDR3 protein: CASSFVDEKLFF
CDR3 DNA: TGTGCCAGCAGCTTCGTTGATGAAAAACTGTTTTTT

V gene: TRBV5-1
clone size: NA
J gene: TRBJ2-5
D gene: NA
CDR3 protein: CASSSTPTSQETQYF
CDR3 DNA: TGCGCCAGCAGCTCCACCCCGACTAGCCAAGAGACCCAGTACTTC

V gene: TRBV28
clone size: NA
J gene: TRBJ2-7
D gene: TRBD1
CDR3 protein: CASSLSLRDRGDWQYF
CDR3 DNA: TGTGCCAGCAGTTTATCCCTCCGGGACAGGGGGGATTGGCAGTACTTC

V gene: TRBV19
clone size: NA
J gene: TRBJ2-1
D gene: TRBD1
CDR3 protein: CASRDLTGANEQFF
CDR3 DNA: TGTGCCAGTAGAGACCTGACAGGGGCCAATGAGCAGTTCTTC

V gene: TRBV7-2
clone size: NA
J gene: TRBJ2-5
D gene: NA
CDR3 protein: CASSPDSQTQYF
CDR3 DNA: TGTGCCAGCAGCCCGGACAGCCAGACCCAGTACTTC

V gene: TRBV4-1
clone size: NA
J gene: TRBJ2-7
D gene: TRBD2
CDR3 protein: CASSQGWEGTYEQYF
CDR3 DNA: TGCGCCAGCAGCCAAGGGTGGGAGGGGACCTACGAGCAGTACTTC

V gene: TRBV19
clone size: few
J gene: TRBJ1-2
D gene: TRBD1
CDR3 protein: CASSLRQGGGYTF
CDR3 DNA: TGTGCCAGTAGTCTTCGACAGGGCGGGGGCTACACCTTC

V gene: TRBV29-1
clone size: NA
J gene: TRBJ2-2
D gene: TRBD2
CDR3 protein: CSPSGRAYSTGELFF
CDR3 DNA: TGCAGCCCCAGCGGGAGGGCCTACAGCACCGGGGAGCTGTTTTTT